The 8 T cell receptor beta chains reported below all come from one sample, sequenced in a study of metastatic and nonmetastatic thyroid tumors. There were no patients who had received any treatment before thyroid surgery. Through MiXCR, TCRdb re-clonotyped the PCR reads. The sample carries some 20,000 clones, roughly 9.8% recorded once. Sequencing was carried out using blood. The receptors stem from a female donor with papillary thyroid cancer or a benign thyroid nodule (not recorded which). Some clones in this sample may be carry-over from other donors' samples.

This clone was seen many times. The V and J genes are TRBV25-1 and TRBJ2-5, with no clear D. Looked up from germline, CDR1 is MGHDK and CDR2 is SYGVNS. This CDR3 has 13 amino acids. V was clipped by 3 bases and J by 5 bases, with 10 bases between them. The CDR3 sequence is CASSEGPSETQYF. The CDR3 DNA is TGTGCCAGCAGTGAGGGTCCTTCGGAGACCCAGTACTTC.

This clone was detected ten times or more. The chain joins TRBV27 to TRBJ2-1, with D maybe TRBD2 (6 bases). The CDR3 runs to 15 residues. Germline V gene lookup returns CDR1 MNHEY and CDR2 SMNVEV (reference sequence). V was clipped by 7 bases and J by 0 bases, with 13 bases between them. CDR3 coding DNA: TGTGCCAGCACCTGGGACTTCCGCTCCTACAATGAGCAGTTCTTC. Amino acids: CASTWDFRSYNEQFF.

This clone occurred once. Since a much larger clone is just one base distant, this may be a read error. The V and J genes are TRBV18 and TRBJ1-3, with D uncertain. The germline CDR1 and CDR2 sequences are KGHSH and LQKENI. The CDR3 has 16 amino acids. The CDR3 spells CASSHATQISGNTIHF. The CDR3 DNA follows: TGTGCCAGCTCACACGCGACCCAGATCTCTGGAAACACCATACATTTT.

This clone was seen more than once but under ten times. Since a much larger clone is just one base distant, this may be a read error. Different DNA sequences within this sample yield the same CDR3. This chain connects TRBV29-1 to TRBJ2-7; a weak D match, TRBD1 (5 bases). Germline V gene lookup returns CDR1 SQVTM and CDR2 ANQGSEA. The CDR3 runs to 13 residues. Trimming took 6 bases from V and 0 from J, leaving 12 bases between them. DNA for the CDR3: TGCAGCGTCGTAATGGGGCTCTCCTACGAGCAGTACTTC. It yields the protein CSVVMGLSYEQYF.

The V call is TRBV25-1, the J call TRBJ1-5; TRBD1 might be the D (5 bases). V was trimmed by 0 bases and J by 5 bases, leaving 14 bases between them. Germline CDR1 MGHDK, CDR2 SYGVNS. CDR3 length equals 16 residues. The CDR3 spells CASSEYVGRWDQPQHF. The DNA for the CDR3 is TGTGCCAGCAGTGAATATGTGGGGCGCTGGGATCAGCCCCAGCATTTT.

To note about this clone: At one end, the junction sequence differs from germline, possibly due to a read error. This chain joins TRBV15 and TRBJ2-7; D is unclear. The CDR3 has 14 residues. CDR1 LNHNV and CDR2 YYDKDF come from the germline V gene (reference sequence). The CDR3 nucleotides are TGTGCCACCAGCAGAACGGGTGGGGTCTACGAGAAGTACTTC. Translating it yields CATSRTGGVYEKYF.

As concerns this clone: A much bigger clone sits one base away, suggesting this may be a read error. This chain joins TRBV7-8 and TRBJ1-5; no reliable D call. The germline V and J ends were trimmed by 5 bases and 6 bases, with 17 bases remaining between them. In germline, CDR1 is SGHVS, CDR2 FQNEAQ. The CDR3 consists of 15 residues. Written as DNA, the CDR3 is TGTGCCAGCAGCCTCAATTTCGGGGAGGGTCAGCCCCAGCATTTT. This codes for CASSLNFGEGQPQHF.

This rearrangement joins TRBV5-6 to TRBJ1-1; unclear D gene. Germline V CDR1 and CDR2: SGHDT, YYEEEE. V lost 0 bases to trimming and J lost 11 bases, with 11 bases between them. CDR3 length: 12 amino acids. This CDR3 reads CASSLGGSLAFF. In DNA, the CDR3 is TGTGCCAGCAGCTTGGGGGGTTCTTTGGCTTTCTTT.